Listed here are 19 T cell receptor beta chains from one sample, sequenced in a study of blood T cell repertoires in COVID-19. TCRdb's copy holds only in-frame clones and misses some; the assay was immunoSEQ multiplex PCR. The repertoire holds around 250,000 clones, with approximately 89% as singletons. The sequenced material came from PBMCs or T cells enriched from blood (not recorded which). Receptor source: a middle-aged woman who had been exposed to COVID-19.

The CDR3 nucleotides read TGCGCCAGCAGCCAAGATGGTACAGGACCTAATCAGCCCCAGCATTTT. As protein: CASSQDGTGPNQPQHF. This chain uses TRBV4-3 with TRBJ1-5; D might be TRBD1 (5 bases). V was clipped by 0 bases and J by 4 bases, with 13 bases between them. This CDR3 region has 16 residues. CDR1 is LGHNA and CDR2 is YSLEER in the germline V gene.

This clone was picked up one time. V and J are TRBV19 and TRBJ2-1, with 12 nucleotides matching TRBD2. The CDR3 has 16 residues. CDR1 is LNHDA, CDR2 SQIVND, per germline (reference sequence). V shed 3 bases and J 7 bases; nucleotides not matched to a gene: 7. CDR3 nucleotides: TGTGCCAGTAGTATGACGACTAGCGGGAGCAGGAATGAGCAGTTCTTC. This sequence encodes CASSMTTSGSRNEQFF.

The gene calls are TRBV9 and TRBJ1-3; D is undetermined. Germline CDR1 SGDLS, CDR2 YYNGEE. V lost 0 bases, J lost 8 bases, and 6 bases lay in between. CDR3 length equals 12 residues. The CDR3 sequence is CASSVVTDTIYF. As DNA, the CDR3 is TGTGCCAGCAGCGTAGTCACGGACACCATATATTTT. Using reference TRBV9 and TRBJ1-3 for the parts outside the CDR3, the full variable domain is DSGVTQTPKHLITATGQRVTLRCSPRSGDLSVYWYQQSLDQGLQFLIQYYNGEERAKGNILERFSAQQFPDLHSELNLSSLELGDSALYFCASSVVTDTIYFGEGSWLTVV.

CDR3 sequence: CASGSMTGGEQYF. The CDR3 nucleotides are TGTGCCAGCGGATCTATGACAGGGGGCGAGCAGTACTTC. The chain employs TRBV12-3 or TRBV12-4 and TRBJ2-7, with TRBD1 matching 9 bases. This CDR3 is built from 13 residues. V was clipped by 8 bases and J by 6 bases; unmatched bases: 8.

The rearrangement links TRBV5-5 to TRBJ2-4; TRBD1 matches at 8 bases. Looked up from germline, CDR1 is SGHKS and CDR2 is YYEKEE (reference sequence). Germline trimming cut 4 bases from V and 7 bases from J; bases unmatched to any gene: 7. The CDR3 loop spans 14 amino acids. Written as DNA, the CDR3 is TGTGCCAGCAGCAGGACAGGGTTCGGGAACATTCAGTACTTC. Protein sequence: CASSRTGFGNIQYF.

The chain combines TRBV4-1 with TRBJ2-7; 8 bases match TRBD1. J gave up 4 bases and V 5 bases, and 4 bases lay outside the gene matches. The CDR3 totals 13 residues. Looked up from germline, CDR1 is MGHRA and CDR2 is YSYEKL. As DNA, the CDR3 is TGCGCCAGCAGCTTTCGGACAGGGTACGAGCAGTACTTC. This translates into CASSFRTGYEQYF.

This chain links TRBV29-1 with TRBJ2-7; the D gene is possibly TRBD1 (5 bases). V shed 7 bases and J shed 7 bases, with 14 bases lying between them. This CDR3 spans 11 amino acids. From germline, CDR1 is SQVTM and CDR2 ANQGSEA. CDR3 sequence: CSARDLIEQYF. The DNA of the CDR3 is TGCAGCGCCAGGGATTTGATTGAGCAGTACTTC.

The CDR3 protein is CASSLDLQQETQYF. CDR3 sequence (DNA): TGTGCCAGCAGCTTAGATCTACAGCAAGAGACCCAGTACTTC. The chain recombines TRBV7-9 with TRBJ2-5, with no clear D. This CDR3 contains 14 residues. V lost 1 base and J lost 2, with 8 bases in between. CDR1 and CDR2 from the germline V gene are SEHNR and FQNEAQ (reference sequence). The full variable domain, rest sourced from reference TRBV7-9 and TRBJ2-5, is DTGVSQNPRHKITKRGQNVTFRCDPISEHNRLYWYRQTLGQGPEFLTYFQNEAQLEKSRLLSDRFSAERPKGSFSTLEIQRTEQGDSAMYLCASSLDLQQETQYFGPGTRLLVL.

The chain is built from TRBV3-1 (or the pseudogene TRBV3-2) and TRBJ2-1; perhaps TRBD2 as D (6 bases). The CDR3 spans 20 residues. Trimming stripped 0 bases from V and 4 bases from J, with 25 bases between. Germline loops: CDR1 LGHDT, CDR2 YNNKEL (reference sequence). CDR3 nucleotide sequence: TGTGCCAGCAGCCAAGATTATGACTTGGGCCGGGGGAGCCCATACAATGAGCAGTTCTTC. Translation gives CASSQDYDLGRGSPYNEQFF.

The rearrangement links TRBV27 to TRBJ2-5; D perhaps matches TRBD1 (6 bases). The CDR3 length is 14 residues. With 3 bases removed from V and 5 bases from J, the gap between germline ends came to 13 bases. Per the germline V gene, CDR1 is MNHEY and CDR2 is SMNVEV (reference sequence). CDR3 residues: CASSFQGTSETQYF. The CDR3 DNA is TGTGCCAGCAGTTTCCAGGGGACCTCGGAGACCCAGTACTTC.

This rearrangement joins TRBV28 to TRBJ2-3; 10 bases align to TRBD2. This CDR3 is 17 amino acids long. J lost 2 bases, V lost 6 bases, and 11 bases had no gene match. Looked up from germline, CDR1 is MDHEN and CDR2 is SYDVKM. This CDR3 reads CASRSGGDWDLTDTQYF. CDR3 in DNA: TGTGCCAGCAGGAGCGGGGGGGATTGGGACCTCACAGATACGCAGTATTTT.

Regarding this clone: One junction end disagrees with the germline gene, perhaps due to a read error. This chain uses TRBV7-7 with TRBJ2-1; D unclear. Germline CDR1 reads SSHAT; CDR2 reads FNYEAQ (reference sequence). This CDR3 is 15 amino acids long. The CDR3 sequence: CASSLGYLPLNEQFF. For the CDR3, the DNA is TGTGCTAGCAGCTTAGGGTACTTGCCCCTCAATGAGCAGTTCTTC.

V and J are TRBV19 and TRBJ2-4; D unresolved. Germline CDR1 LNHDA, CDR2 SQIVND (reference sequence). There are 14 residues in the CDR3. Trimming removed 6 bases at V and 8 bases at J, with 17 bases between. In DNA, the CDR3 is TGTGCCAGTAGGCAACAGCCCCCCGTGGACATTCAGTACTTC. It codes for CASRQQPPVDIQYF.

The V and J genes are TRBV28 and TRBJ2-7, with 8 bases lining up with TRBD1. The CDR3 extends over 16 amino acids. CDR1 is MDHEN and CDR2 is SYDVKM in the germline V gene. V was clipped by 10 bases and J by 4 bases; unmatched bases: 18. CDR3 sequence: CANPALGQGARYEQYF. The CDR3 DNA reads TGTGCCAACCCCGCCCTGGGGCAGGGGGCCAGGTACGAGCAGTACTTC.

The V and J genes are TRBV5-6 and TRBJ1-4; no reliable D call. This CDR3 region has 14 residues. V was clipped by 0 bases and J by 7 bases, with 10 bases between them. CDR1 is SGHDT, CDR2 YYEEEE, per germline. DNA for the CDR3: TGTGCCAGCAGCTTGGGGGCAGGTTTTGAAAAACTGTTTTTT. Translation: CASSLGAGFEKLFF.

The chain recombines TRBV24-1 with TRBJ1-5, with 10 bases that match TRBD1. Germline lookup yields CDR1 KGHDR and CDR2 SFDVKD. V lost 3 bases, J lost 2 bases, and 9 bases stayed unmatched. This CDR3 contains 18 residues. The DNA for the CDR3 is TGTGCCACCAGTGATACAGGACAGGGGGGCTCGGGCAATCAGCCCCAGCATTTT. Translation gives CATSDTGQGGSGNQPQHF.

This clone was detected only once. The J gene is TRBJ2-1, the V gene TRBV30, with 7 bases lining up with TRBD1. Unmatched junction bases numbered 6, after V lost 6 bases and J lost 1 base. Per the germline V gene, CDR1 is GTSNPN and CDR2 is SVGIG (reference sequence). This CDR3 spans 14 amino acids. CDR3 DNA: TGTGCCTGCCCACAGGGGCCTTCCTACAATGAGCAGTTCTTC. It translates to CACPQGPSYNEQFF.

As to this clone: The same CDR3 can be traced to other DNA sequences in this sample. The genes are TRBV7-8 and TRBJ2-7; a weak D match, TRBD2 (5 bases). The CDR3 length is 13 residues. CDR1 is SGHVS and CDR2 is FQNEAQ in the germline V gene. V lost 2 bases, J lost 1 base, and 6 bases lay in between. The CDR3 is CASSLRGSYEQYV. CDR3 DNA sequence: TGTGCCAGCAGCTTACGGGGATCCTACGAGCAGTACGTC.

The CDR3: CAWSGGGGYTF. CDR3 nucleotide sequence: TGTGCCTGGAGTGGGGGGGGTGGCTACACCTTC. V usage is TRBV30 and J usage is TRBJ1-2, with a tentative D call TRBD1 (5 bases). CDR1 and CDR2 (germline): GTSNPN, SVGIG (reference sequence). Trimming removed 1 base at V and 7 bases at J, with 7 bases between. This CDR3 has 11 residues.